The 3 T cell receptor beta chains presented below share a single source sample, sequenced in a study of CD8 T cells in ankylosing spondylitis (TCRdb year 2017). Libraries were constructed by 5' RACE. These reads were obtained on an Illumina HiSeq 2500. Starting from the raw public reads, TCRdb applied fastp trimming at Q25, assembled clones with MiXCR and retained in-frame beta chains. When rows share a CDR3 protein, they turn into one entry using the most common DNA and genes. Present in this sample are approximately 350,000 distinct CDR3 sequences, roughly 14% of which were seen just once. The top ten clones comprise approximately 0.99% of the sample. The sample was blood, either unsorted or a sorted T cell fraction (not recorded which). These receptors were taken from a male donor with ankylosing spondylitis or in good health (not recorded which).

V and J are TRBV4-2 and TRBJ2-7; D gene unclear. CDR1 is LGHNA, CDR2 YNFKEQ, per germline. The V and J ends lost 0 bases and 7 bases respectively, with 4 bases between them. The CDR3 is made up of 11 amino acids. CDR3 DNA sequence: TGTGCCAGCAGCCAAGACCGAGAGCAGTACTTC. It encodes CASSQDREQYF.

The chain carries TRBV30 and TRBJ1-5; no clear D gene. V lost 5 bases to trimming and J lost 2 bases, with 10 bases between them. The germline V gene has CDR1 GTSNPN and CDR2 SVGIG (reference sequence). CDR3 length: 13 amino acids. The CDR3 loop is CAWGGMGNQPQHF. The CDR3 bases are TGTGCCTGGGGCGGGATGGGCAATCAGCCCCAGCATTTT.

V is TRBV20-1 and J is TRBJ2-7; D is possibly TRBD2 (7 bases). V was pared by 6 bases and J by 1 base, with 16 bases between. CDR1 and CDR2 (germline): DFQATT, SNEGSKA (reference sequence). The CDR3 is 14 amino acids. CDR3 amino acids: CSAPRGGLSYEQYF. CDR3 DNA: TGCAGTGCGCCAAGGGGGGGGTTGTCCTACGAGCAGTACTTC.